These 23 T cell receptor beta chains share one sample of origin, sequenced in a study of CXCR3-negative and CXCR3-positive naive CD8 T cells. What these receptors recognize is not known. The study, taken as a whole, reports: More hydrophobic TRB CDR3s were found in CXCR3-positive naive cells than in CXCR3-negative naive cells.

The method, 5' RACE with UMI labels, was used to prepare the TRB cDNA libraries. For each CDR3 protein, TCRdb gives one entry from its re-call of the 5' RACE reads, without DNA. This table holds around 60,000 distinct CDR3 sequences. The sample comprised naive CXCR3+ CD8+ T cells from blood. Subset: CD45RO-CCR7+CD27+CD95- naive CD8+ T cells expressing CXCR3 (TNR3+). The source is a human donor in good health. Some clones in this sample may be carry-over from other donors' samples.

The chain joins TRBV7-9 to TRBJ2-7; TCRdb names TRBD1, which stays unverified in the absence of DNA. This CDR3 comprises 11 residues. Germline V gene sequence: CDR1 SEHNR, CDR2 FQNEAQ (reference sequence). CDR3 sequence reads: CASSPGYEQYF.

The chain has TRBV5-1 and TRBJ2-7. Germline CDR1 is SGHRS and CDR2 is YFSETQ. The CDR3 covers 12 residues. The CDR3 protein is CASSLGEYEQYF. The full variable domain, with the rest looked up from reference TRBV5-1 and TRBJ2-7, is KAGVTQTPRYLIKTRGQQVTLSCSPISGHRSVSWYQQTPGQGLQFLFEYFSETQRNKGNFPGRFSGRQFSNSRSEMNVSTLELGDSALYLCASSLGEYEQYFGPGTRLTVT.

This chain joins TRBV20-1 and TRBJ2-7; TCRdb designates TRBD1, a call that cannot be tested without DNA. Germline CDR1 and CDR2: DFQATT and SNEGSKA (reference sequence). The CDR3 has 13 amino acids. CDR3 protein: CSASRDISYEQYF.

The V gene is TRBV9, the J gene TRBJ2-1; checking the TCRdb D call of TRBD1 is not possible without DNA. The CDR3 length is 14 residues. Germline lookup yields CDR1 SGDLS and CDR2 YYNGEE. CDR3 sequence reads: CASSLTGTHNEQFF. Using reference TRBV9 and TRBJ2-1 for the parts outside the CDR3, the full variable domain is DSGVTQTPKHLITATGQRVTLRCSPRSGDLSVYWYQQSLDQGLQFLIQYYNGEERAKGNILERFSAQQFPDLHSELNLSSLELGDSALYFCASSLTGTHNEQFFGPGTRLTVL.

This sequence joins TRBV28 and TRBJ1-5; without DNA, the TCRdb call of TRBD1 cannot be checked. The CDR3 extends over 16 amino acids. From germline, CDR1 is MDHEN and CDR2 SYDVKM. CDR3 residues: CASTPLPGTGNQPQHF. Complete variable domain (other parts from reference TRBV28 and TRBJ1-5): DVKVTQSSRYLVKRTGEKVFLECVQDMDHENMFWYRQDPGLGLRLIYFSYDVKMKEKGDIPEGYSVSREKKERFSLILESASTNQTSMYLCASTPLPGTGNQPQHFGDGTRLSIL.

V usage is TRBV29-1 and J usage is TRBJ2-1; TCRdb indicates TRBD2, and absent DNA this call remains unverified. CDR1 and CDR2 from the germline V gene are SQVTM and ANQGSEA. This CDR3 region has 11 residues. The CDR3 loop reads CSVVYGGRGFF.

The CDR3 loop is CSARGQLGYEQYF. V is TRBV20-1 and J is TRBJ2-7; TCRdb lists TRBD1, though no DNA is available to test this call. The CDR3 has 13 amino acids. CDR1 and CDR2 from the germline V gene are DFQATT and SNEGSKA (reference sequence).

The genes are TRBV29-1 and TRBJ1-1. From germline, CDR1 is SQVTM and CDR2 ANQGSEA. This CDR3 spans 11 amino acids. The CDR3 spells CSVERGPRAFF.

J is TRBJ2-7 and V is TRBV15; TCRdb returns TRBD2, unconfirmable since there is no DNA. The CDR3 is 14 amino acids. Germline CDR1 LNHNV, CDR2 YYDKDF (reference sequence). The CDR3 reads CATSRVGGEYEQYF.

This CDR3 is CASREMGAYTF. The J gene is TRBJ1-2, the V gene TRBV27; TCRdb names TRBD1, which stays unverified in the absence of DNA. This CDR3 is 11 amino acids long. Looked up from germline, CDR1 is MNHEY and CDR2 is SMNVEV (reference sequence).

The rearrangement uses TRBV7-6 and TRBJ2-3. CDR1 and CDR2 from the germline V gene are SGHVS and FNYEAQ. The CDR3 is made up of 15 amino acids. The CDR3 spells CASSLLGPSTDTQYF.

The genes are TRBV14 and TRBJ2-7; the TCRdb call, TRBD1, lacks DNA for checking. CDR3 length equals 14 residues. Germline V gives CDR1 SGHDN, CDR2 FVKESK. CDR3: CASSHRDNPYEQYF.

This chain links TRBV27 with TRBJ2-5; TCRdb's D call, TRBD1, is unchecked because there is no DNA. The CDR3 loop spans 13 amino acids. CDR1 is MNHEY and CDR2 is SMNVEV in the germline V gene (reference sequence). CDR3 region: CASSSDRGETQYF.

The chain combines TRBV5-1 with TRBJ1-2; TCRdb picks TRBD1, but there is no DNA to check that call. The CDR3 consists of 16 residues. CDR1 is SGHRS and CDR2 is YFSETQ in the germline V gene. This chain's CDR3 is CASRLSPGQKVYGYTF.

The V call is TRBV29-1, the J call TRBJ1-1. Germline CDR1 and CDR2: SQVTM and ANQGSEA. This CDR3 has 11 amino acids. CDR3 sequence reads: CSAPTENEAFF.

In terms of frequency, this clonotype is medium-sized (0.01 to 0.1%). CDR3 residues: CASSLKGYEQYF. This rearrangement joins TRBV7-2 to TRBJ2-7; lacking DNA, the TRBD1 call made by TCRdb goes unchecked. CDR3 length: 12 residues. CDR1 and CDR2 (germline): SGHTA, FQGNSA.

The chain uses TRBV20-1 and TRBJ2-2; TCRdb proposes TRBD2, but this gene call is untestable without DNA. The CDR3 extends over 13 amino acids. CDR1 is DFQATT and CDR2 is SNEGSKA in the germline V gene (reference sequence). This CDR3 is CSVALASTGELFF.

The chain links TRBV11-2 to TRBJ2-7. The CDR3 runs to 15 residues. Germline CDR1 reads SGHAT; CDR2 reads FQNNGV. CDR3 sequence: CASSPPQQISGEQYF.

This rearrangement joins TRBV7-6 to TRBJ1-2; TCRdb outputs TRBD1, but without DNA this stays unchecked. The germline V gene has CDR1 SGHVS and CDR2 FNYEAQ. This CDR3 comprises 14 residues. CDR3 loop: CASSSGQQGYGYTF.

V and J are TRBV4-3 and TRBJ2-7; lacking DNA, the TRBD2 call made by TCRdb goes unchecked. The CDR3 spans 14 residues. Germline assignment: CDR1 LGHNA and CDR2 YSLEER. The chain's CDR3 is CDSSQAWDGDEQYF.

CDR3 region: CASSTGAYNEQFF. The gene calls are TRBV6-4 and TRBJ2-1. The CDR3 covers 13 residues. The germline CDR1 and CDR2 sequences are MRHNA and SNTAGT.

The V call is TRBV29-1, the J call TRBJ2-7; the D call of TRBD1 rests on TCRdb alone, since no DNA is present to check it. The CDR3 is made up of 14 amino acids. CDR1 and CDR2 from the germline V gene are SQVTM and ANQGSEA. This CDR3 is CSVDGTGEYYEQYF.

The chain is built from TRBV28 and TRBJ2-3; checking the TCRdb D call of TRBD1 is not possible without DNA. The germline CDR1 and CDR2 sequences are MDHEN and SYDVKM. The CDR3 runs to 15 residues. The chain's CDR3 is CASSPPGGGPDTQYF. Full variable domain (outside the CDR3, taken from reference TRBV28 and TRBJ2-3): DVKVTQSSRYLVKRTGEKVFLECVQDMDHENMFWYRQDPGLGLRLIYFSYDVKMKEKGDIPEGYSVSREKKERFSLILESASTNQTSMYLCASSPPGGGPDTQYFGPGTRLTVL.